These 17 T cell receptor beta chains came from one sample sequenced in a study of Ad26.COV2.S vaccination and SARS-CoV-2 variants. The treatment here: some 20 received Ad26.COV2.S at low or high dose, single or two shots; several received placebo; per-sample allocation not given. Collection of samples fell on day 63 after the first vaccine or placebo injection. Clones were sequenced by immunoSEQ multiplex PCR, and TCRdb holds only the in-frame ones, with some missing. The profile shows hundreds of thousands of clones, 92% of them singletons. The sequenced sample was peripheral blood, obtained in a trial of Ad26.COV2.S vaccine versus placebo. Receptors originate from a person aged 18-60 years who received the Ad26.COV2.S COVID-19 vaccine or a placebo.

CDR3 nucleotide sequence: TGTGCCATCAGCGACTTGGGGCACGGCTACACCTTC. Amino acid sequence: CAISDLGHGYTF. V is TRBV10-3 and J is TRBJ1-2; TRBD1 might be the D (5 bases). Germline-derived CDR1 and CDR2 are ENHRY and SYGVKD. The CDR3 consists of 12 residues. Trimming removed 6 bases at V and 8 bases at J, with 13 bases between.

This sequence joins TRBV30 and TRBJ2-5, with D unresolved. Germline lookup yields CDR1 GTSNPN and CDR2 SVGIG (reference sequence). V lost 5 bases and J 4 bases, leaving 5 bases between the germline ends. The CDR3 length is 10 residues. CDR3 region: CAWWGETQYF. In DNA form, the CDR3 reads TGTGCCTGGTGGGGAGAGACCCAGTACTTC.

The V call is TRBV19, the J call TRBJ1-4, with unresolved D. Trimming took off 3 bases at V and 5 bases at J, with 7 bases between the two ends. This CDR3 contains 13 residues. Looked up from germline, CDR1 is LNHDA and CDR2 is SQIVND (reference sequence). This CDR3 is CASSILGNEKLFF. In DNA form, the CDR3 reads TGTGCCAGTAGTATCTTGGGAAATGAAAAACTGTTTTTT.

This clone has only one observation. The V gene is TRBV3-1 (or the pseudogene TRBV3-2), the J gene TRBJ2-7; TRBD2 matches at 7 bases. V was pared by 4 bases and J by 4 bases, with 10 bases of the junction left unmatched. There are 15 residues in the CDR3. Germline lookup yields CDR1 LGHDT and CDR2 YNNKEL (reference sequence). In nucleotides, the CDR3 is TGTGCCAGCAGCCCCGCCAACCGGGGGGATTACGAGCAGTACTTC. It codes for CASSPANRGDYEQYF.

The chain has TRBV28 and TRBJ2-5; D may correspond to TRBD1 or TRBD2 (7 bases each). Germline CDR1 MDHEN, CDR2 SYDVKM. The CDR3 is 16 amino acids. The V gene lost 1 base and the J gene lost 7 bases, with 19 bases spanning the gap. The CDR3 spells CASSLYAGGGRSTQYF. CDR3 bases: TGTGCCAGCAGTTTATATGCAGGGGGAGGGAGGTCGACCCAGTACTTC.

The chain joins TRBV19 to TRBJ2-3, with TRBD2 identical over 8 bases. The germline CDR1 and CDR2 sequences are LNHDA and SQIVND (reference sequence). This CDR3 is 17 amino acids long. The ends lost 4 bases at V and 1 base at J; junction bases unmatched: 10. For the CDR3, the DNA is TGTGCCAGTAGTACCCCCTTGGGGCGGGGGGGCACAGATACGCAGTATTTT. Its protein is CASSTPLGRGGTDTQYF.

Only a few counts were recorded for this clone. Written as DNA, the CDR3 is TGTGCCAGCAGCCCTCGGGCCAGGGGGAATTCACCCCTCCACTTT. Encoded protein: CASSPRARGNSPLHF. The rearrangement joins TRBV7-9 to TRBJ1-6; 7 bases align to TRBD1. This CDR3 contains 15 residues. J lost 7 bases, V lost 5 bases, and 8 bases had no gene match. CDR1 and CDR2 from the germline V gene are SEHNR and FQNEAQ (reference sequence).

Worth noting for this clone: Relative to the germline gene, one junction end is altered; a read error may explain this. CDR3 DNA sequence: TGTGCCAGCCGCTTCTCCGGGGGGAGTAACACCGGGGAGCTGTTTTTT. Amino acids: CASRFSGGSNTGELFF. The V gene is TRBV7-2, the J gene TRBJ2-2, with 7 positions matching TRBD2. This CDR3 comprises 16 residues. Germline V lookup: CDR1 SGHTA, CDR2 FQGNSA.

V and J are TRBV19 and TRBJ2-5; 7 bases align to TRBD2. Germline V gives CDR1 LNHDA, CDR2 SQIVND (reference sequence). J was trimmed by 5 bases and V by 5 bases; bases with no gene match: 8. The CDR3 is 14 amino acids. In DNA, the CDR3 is TGTGCCAGTAGTTATTCTAGCGGAATGGAGACCCAGTACTTC. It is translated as CASSYSSGMETQYF.

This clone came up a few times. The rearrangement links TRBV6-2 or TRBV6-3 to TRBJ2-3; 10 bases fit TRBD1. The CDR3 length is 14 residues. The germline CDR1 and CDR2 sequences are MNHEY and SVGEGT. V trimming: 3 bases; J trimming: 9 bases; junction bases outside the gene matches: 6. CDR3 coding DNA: TGTGCCAGCAGTTATAATCGGGACAGGGGAACGCAGTATTTT. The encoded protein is CASSYNRDRGTQYF.

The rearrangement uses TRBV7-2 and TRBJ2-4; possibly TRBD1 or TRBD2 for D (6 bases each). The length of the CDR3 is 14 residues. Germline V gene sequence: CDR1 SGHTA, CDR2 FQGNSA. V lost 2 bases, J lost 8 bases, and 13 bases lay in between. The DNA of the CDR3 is TGTGCCAGCAGCTTATCGGGGGCTGGGGACATTCAGTACTTC. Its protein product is CASSLSGAGDIQYF.

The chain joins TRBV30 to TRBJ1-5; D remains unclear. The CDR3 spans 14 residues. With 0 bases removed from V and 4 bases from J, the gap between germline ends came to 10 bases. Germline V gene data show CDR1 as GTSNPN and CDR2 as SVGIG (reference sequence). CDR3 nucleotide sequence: TGTGCCTGGAGTGTGGGTTCCGGGAATCAGCCCCAGCATTTT. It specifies CAWSVGSGNQPQHF.

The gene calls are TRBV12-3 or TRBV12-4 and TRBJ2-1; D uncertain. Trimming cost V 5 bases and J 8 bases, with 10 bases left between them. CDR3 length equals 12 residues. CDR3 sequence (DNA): TGTGCCAGCAGTCCACACCTCGATGAGCAGTTCTTC. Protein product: CASSPHLDEQFF.

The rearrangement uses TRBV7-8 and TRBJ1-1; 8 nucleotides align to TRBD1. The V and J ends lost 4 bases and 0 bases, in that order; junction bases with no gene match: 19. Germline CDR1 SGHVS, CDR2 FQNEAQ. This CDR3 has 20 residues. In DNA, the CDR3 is TGTGCCAGCAGCTCTTACAGGGGGGACAGGAACTTACACATGAACACTGAAGCTTTCTTT. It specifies CASSSYRGDRNLHMNTEAFF.

DNA for the CDR3: TGTGCCAGCCGACAGAGCACAGATACGCAGTATTTT. Its translation: CASRQSTDTQYF. The gene calls are TRBV27 and TRBJ2-3; possibly TRBD1 for D (5 bases). Trimming pared 8 bases from V and 0 bases from J, leaving 6 bases between. Germline V gene data show CDR1 as MNHEY and CDR2 as SMNVEV (reference sequence). The CDR3 totals 12 residues.

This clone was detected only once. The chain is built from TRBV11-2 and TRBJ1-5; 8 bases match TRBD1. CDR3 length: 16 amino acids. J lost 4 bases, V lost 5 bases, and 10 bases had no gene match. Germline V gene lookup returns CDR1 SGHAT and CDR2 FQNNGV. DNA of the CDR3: TGTGCCAGCAGCCCTAGGACAGGGCTCCTTAATCAGCCCCAGCATTTT. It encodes CASSPRTGLLNQPQHF.

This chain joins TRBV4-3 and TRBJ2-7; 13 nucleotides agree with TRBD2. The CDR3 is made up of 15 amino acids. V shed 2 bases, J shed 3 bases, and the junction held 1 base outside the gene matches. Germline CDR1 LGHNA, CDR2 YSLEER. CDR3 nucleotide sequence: TGCGCCAGCAGCCAAACTAGCGGGGGGGTCTACGAGCAGTACTTC. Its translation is CASSQTSGGVYEQYF.